The next 14 T cell receptor beta chains were all read from a single sample in a study of regulatory T cells in long-lasting Graves disease. Relying on iRepertoire HTBI primers and Arm-PCR of CDR3 regions, the team built TCR beta libraries. TCRdb recomputed calls from the multiplex PCR reads with MiXCR, one row per CDR3 protein. Among a few hundred thousand distinct CDR3 sequences listed, 23% were seen once. Time point: persistent/refractory GD, antithyroid drugs over 5 years with positive TRAb. There was RNA extracted from PBMCs, and the TCR library was made from it. The sequencing here drew on peripheral blood mononuclear cells (PBMCs), taken when the disease was refractory, from a patient treated with antithyroid drugs. These receptors were collected from a female donor with Graves disease.

This chain links TRBV29-1 with TRBJ2-7; 10 positions agree with TRBD2. The length of the CDR3 is 15 residues. CDR1 SQVTM and CDR2 ANQGSEA come from the germline V gene. The V and J ends lost 4 bases and 7 bases, in that order; junction bases with no gene match: 13. CDR3 bases: TGCAGCGTTGTTCAGCGGGAGGGCTCTCCAAGTGAGCAGTACTTC. It is translated as CSVVQREGSPSEQYF.

The rearrangement joins TRBV19 to TRBJ2-5; 7 bases are shared with TRBD2. The CDR3 has 14 residues. V gave up 6 bases and J gave up 5 bases; unmatched junction bases: 9. The V gene's germline CDR1 is LNHDA and CDR2 SQIVND (reference sequence). The CDR3 loop is CASRAKIGGETQYF. The CDR3 bases are TGTGCCAGTAGGGCCAAAATCGGGGGGGAGACCCAGTACTTC.

The rearrangement joins TRBV7-2 to TRBJ2-5, with TRBD2 as a possible D gene (6 bases). CDR1 and CDR2 (germline): SGHTA, FQGNSA. This CDR3 region has 16 residues. Trimming pared 1 base from V and 4 bases from J, leaving 16 bases between. The CDR3 nucleotides are TGTGCCAGCAGCTTAGGGGCGGGATGGCTCCCAGAGACCCAGTACTTC. Translation gives CASSLGAGWLPETQYF.

This clonotype was observed many times. This chain links TRBV12-3 or TRBV12-4 with TRBJ1-1; 10 nucleotides match TRBD1. The CDR3 is 17 amino acids. The junction had 13 bases not matched to a gene; V was cut back by 7 bases and J by 2 bases. This chain's CDR3 is CASTADRQGARNTEAFF. The CDR3 bases are TGTGCCAGCACCGCCGACAGACAGGGGGCGCGAAACACTGAAGCTTTCTTT.

This clonotype was counted at least ten times. This sequence joins TRBV5-1 and TRBJ2-2; the D gene is possibly TRBD1 (6 bases). Looked up from germline, CDR1 is SGHRS and CDR2 is YFSETQ. This CDR3 has 15 residues. V was shortened by 8 bases and J by 2 bases, with 16 bases between the two germline ends. CDR3 bases: TGCGCCAGTTCACCGGGACACTCAAACACCGGGGAGCTGTTTTTT. Translation: CASSPGHSNTGELFF.

The CDR3 nucleotides are TGCGCCAGCAGCTTGGTAACAGCCCGTTCCTACAATGAGCAGTTCTTC. Translating gives CASSLVTARSYNEQFF. The chain is built from TRBV5-1 and TRBJ2-1; D is ambiguous. Trimming took off 0 bases at V and 1 base at J, with 11 bases between the two ends. The CDR3 contains 16 residues. Germline V gene sequence: CDR1 SGHRS, CDR2 YFSETQ.

The rearrangement joins TRBV6-1 to TRBJ1-1, with D perhaps matching TRBD1 (6 bases). V gave up 5 bases and J gave up 4 bases, with 11 bases separating them. The CDR3 spans 13 residues. Germline V lookup: CDR1 MNHNS, CDR2 SASEGT. In DNA, the CDR3 is TGTGCCAGCAGTCAAGGGGGGAGCACTGAAGCTTTCTTT. Encoded protein: CASSQGGSTEAFF.

This sequence joins TRBV20-1 and TRBJ2-6; tentatively, D is TRBD1 (6 bases). CDR1 DFQATT and CDR2 SNEGSKA come from the germline V gene (reference sequence). V was trimmed by 3 bases and J by 0 bases, leaving 12 bases between them. This CDR3 has 16 amino acids. CDR3: CSARGDISSGANVLTF. The CDR3 bases are TGCAGTGCTAGGGGGGACATAAGCTCTGGGGCCAACGTCCTGACTTTC.

The chain is built from TRBV20-1 and TRBJ2-7; TRBD2 agrees at 7 bases. The germline V gene has CDR1 DFQATT and CDR2 SNEGSKA (reference sequence). This CDR3 comprises 14 residues. V shed 3 bases and J 5 bases; nucleotides not matched to a gene: 10. This CDR3 is CSASGGSPQNEQYF. CDR3 sequence (DNA): TGCAGTGCTAGCGGCGGGAGTCCCCAGAACGAGCAGTACTTC.

The J gene is TRBJ1-4, the V gene TRBV15; tentative D call: TRBD1 (5 bases). Germline V CDR1 and CDR2: LNHNV, YYDKDF (reference sequence). The CDR3 extends over 15 amino acids. Trimming took 5 bases from V and 7 from J, leaving 17 bases between them. Written as DNA, the CDR3 is TGTGCCACCAGCGGAATGGCACAGGACATTGAAAAACTGTTTTTT. Its protein is CATSGMAQDIEKLFF.

V gene TRBV7-6 combines with J gene TRBJ2-2; 9 nucleotides line up with TRBD1. Germline loops: CDR1 SGHVS, CDR2 FNYEAQ. V dropped 4 bases and J dropped 3; count of bases not matched to a gene: 6. The CDR3 totals 16 residues. The CDR3 sequence: CASSSVWDRDTGELFF. In nucleotides, the CDR3 is TGTGCCAGCAGCTCCGTTTGGGACAGGGACACCGGGGAGCTGTTTTTT.

This clonotype has only a few counts. DNA of the CDR3: TGTGCCAGCAGTTACTCGGGAGGGGGCGACACTGAAGCTTTCTTT. This translates into CASSYSGGGDTEAFF. This chain uses TRBV6-5 with TRBJ1-1; 7 bases fit TRBD1. Germline V gives CDR1 MNHEY, CDR2 SVGAGI. The CDR3 is 15 amino acids. The trim removed 0 bases at V and 3 bases at J, leaving 4 bases unmatched.

This clonotype came up many times. The chain is built from TRBV29-1 and TRBJ1-2, with D possibly matching TRBD1 (6 bases). The CDR3 covers 14 residues. The V end was cut by 0 bases, the J end by 5 bases, with 13 bases between. The germline V gene has CDR1 SQVTM and CDR2 ANQGSEA. The CDR3 protein is CSVEDRTETYGYTF. The DNA for the CDR3 is TGCAGCGTTGAAGATCGGACAGAAACATATGGCTACACCTTC.

As concerns this clonotype: A read error may account for a junction end that differs from germline. J is TRBJ2-7 and V is TRBV2; 7 nucleotides match TRBD2. Germline CDR1 SNHLY, CDR2 FYNNEI. The CDR3 has 14 amino acids. This CDR3 reads CASTELARIYERYF. Here the CDR3 DNA reads TGTGCCAGCACCGAACTAGCGAGAATCTACGAGCGGTACTTC.